This T cell receptor beta chain is from a study of cytomegalovirus exposure and HLA in healthy donors. General study results and limits: Later analysis identified a missense DCLRE1C variant that was linked to TCR beta V- and J-gene trimming. Later, TCR association rates were found to vary by HLA locus, highest for DRB1 and lowest for HLA-C. The study had only CMV serostatus as immune exposure information.

13 Jbeta primers and 60 Vbeta primers were used for the PCR. Clones were sequenced by immunoSEQ multiplex PCR, and TCRdb holds only the in-frame ones, with some missing. Counted here are roughly 160,000 clones, more than 80% occurring once; the ten biggest clones make up 2.4%. This CDR3 spans 14 amino acids. Germline V gives CDR1 MDHEN, CDR2 SYDVKM. The J segment lost 5 bases and the V segment lost 6 bases, leaving 9 bases of the junction unmatched. Healthy bone marrow donors supplied every sample. This clone occurred once. Its target is unknown. This TCR derives from a male donor in good health and CMV-seronegative. The material sequenced was PBMCs. The J gene is TRBJ2-5, the V gene TRBV28; 7 bases map to TRBD1. CDR3 loop: CASRSQGRAETQYF. The CDR3 nucleotides are TGTGCCAGCAGGTCACAGGGGAGAGCGGAGACCCAGTACTTC.